This TCR beta chain was retrieved from a study of T cells in Graves' hyperthyroidism and ophthalmopathy. Whole-study findings and limits: With a median lead of around 5.9 months before onset, the model predicted ophthalmopathy.

With 5 bases clipped from V and 2 bases from J, the junction kept 7 bases outside the gene matches. Germline V gene data show CDR1 as MDHEN and CDR2 as SYDVKM. This CDR3 comprises 15 residues. Uncontrolled infection, other autoimmune disease, pregnancy or lactation disqualified patients from enrolment. PBMCs stemmed from about 9.5 ml fresh peripheral blood. This clonotype turned up a few times. Its antigen is not identified. Regions amplified from RNA transcripts were the TCR beta CDR3 regions. HTBI primers were the set used in a first-round RT-PCR of the TCR CDR3. TCRdb reanalysed the multiplex PCR reads using MiXCR and keeps one entry per CDR3 protein. Here the sample spans about 640,000 distinct CDR3 sequences, around 20% being singletons.

V is TRBV28 and J is TRBJ2-3, with 7 bases that match TRBD2. The receptor was isolated from a man aged 30 to 45 with Graves' ophthalmopathy. The sample comprised blood. This CDR3 reads CASSSPGLPTDTQYF. Written as DNA, the CDR3 is TGTGCCAGCAGTAGTCCGGGACTACCCACAGATACGCAGTATTTT.